This T cell receptor beta chain was documented in a study of T-cell memory formation after mild COVID-19. Background on the study: Clusters of TCRs were largely donor specific.

V lost 4 bases and J 6 bases, leaving 13 bases between the germline ends. CDR3 length equals 14 residues. Germline CDR1 and CDR2: MNHNS and SASEGT. TCRdb re-derived calls from the 5' RACE reads in MiXCR, one entry per CDR3 protein. The sample yields about 360,000 distinct CDR3 sequences, 13% to 15% seen once. In this sample, this clonotype turned up a few times. The receptor was derived from a man between 18 and 35 years old who had mild COVID-19 (a few samples of this study predate the infection). Cell type and time point are not known. The chain has TRBV6-1 and TRBJ2-1; D is perhaps TRBD2 (5 bases). What was sequenced was PBMCs or a T cell subset sorted from them (not recorded which). The CDR3 DNA sequence: TGTGCCAGCAGTGCTAGCAGTGGTGGCAATGAGCAGTTCTTC. The encoded protein is CASSASSGGNEQFF.